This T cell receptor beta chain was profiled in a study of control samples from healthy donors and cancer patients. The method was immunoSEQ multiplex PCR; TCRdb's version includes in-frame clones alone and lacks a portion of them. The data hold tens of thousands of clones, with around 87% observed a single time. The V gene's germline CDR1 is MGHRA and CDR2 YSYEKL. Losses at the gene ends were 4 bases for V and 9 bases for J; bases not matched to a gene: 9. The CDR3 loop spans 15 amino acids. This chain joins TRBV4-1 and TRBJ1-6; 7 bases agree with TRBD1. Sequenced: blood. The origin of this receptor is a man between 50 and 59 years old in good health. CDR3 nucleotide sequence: TGCGCCAGCAGCCCGGACAGGCTTGGGATTTCACCCCTCCACTTT. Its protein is CASSPDRLGISPLHF.